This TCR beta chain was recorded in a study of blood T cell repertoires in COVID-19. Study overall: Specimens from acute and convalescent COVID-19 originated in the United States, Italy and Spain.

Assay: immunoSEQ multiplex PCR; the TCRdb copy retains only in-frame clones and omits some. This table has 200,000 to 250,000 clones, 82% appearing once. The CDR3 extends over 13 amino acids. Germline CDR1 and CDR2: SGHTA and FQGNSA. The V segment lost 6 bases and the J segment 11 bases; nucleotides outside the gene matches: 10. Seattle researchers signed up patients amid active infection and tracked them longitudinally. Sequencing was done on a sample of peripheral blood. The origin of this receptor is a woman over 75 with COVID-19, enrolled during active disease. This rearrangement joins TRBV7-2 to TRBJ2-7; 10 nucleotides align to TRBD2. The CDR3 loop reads CASSPGSGRDKYF. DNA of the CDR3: TGTGCCAGCAGTCCGGGAAGCGGGAGGGACAAGTACTTC.